The 13 T cell receptor beta chains listed next were all sequenced from one sample in a study of beta chain features in type 1 diabetes. The study's findings and limits: Shortening that was moderate but significant affected the TCRB CDR3s of Type 1 diabetes patients in all four CD4+ subsets.

Antigens of these TCRs are unknown. The sequenced template was cDNA made from the entire isolated RNA. Repertoires were generated with immunoSEQ multiplex PCR, while TCRdb's copy carries only in-frame clones and drops some. The sample consists of 150,000 to 200,000 clones, roughly 59% of them appearing once. The sequencing input was naive CD4+ T cells from blood. Source of these receptors: a man aged 30-40 years with type 1 diabetes.

The CDR3 nucleotides read TGTGCCAGCAGCGTAGAGGCCAGAGCGATCGAGCAGTACTTC. Protein: CASSVEARAIEQYF. This chain connects TRBV9 to TRBJ2-7; D not resolved. The CDR3 has 14 residues. From germline, CDR1 is SGDLS and CDR2 YYNGEE. Between the trimmed V and J ends, which lost 0 bases and 6 bases, there was a span of 13 bases.

In this sample, this clone turned up a few times. The rearrangement links TRBV9 to TRBJ2-4; possible D gene TRBD1, 6 bases. V lost 0 bases to trimming and J lost 8 bases, with 12 bases between them. This CDR3 comprises 14 residues. Germline-derived CDR1 and CDR2 are SGDLS and YYNGEE. DNA of the CDR3: TGTGCCAGCAGCGTAGCTAACAGGGCCGACATTCAGTACTTC. Translating gives CASSVANRADIQYF. Drawing the rest from reference TRBV9 and TRBJ2-4, the complete variable domain is DSGVTQTPKHLITATGQRVTLRCSPRSGDLSVYWYQQSLDQGLQFLIQYYNGEERAKGNILERFSAQQFPDLHSELNLSSLELGDSALYFCASSVANRADIQYFGAGTRLSVL.

J is TRBJ1-5 and V is TRBV29-1; 8 bases line up with TRBD1. CDR3 length: 12 residues. V lost 4 bases to trimming and J lost 7 bases; unmatched junction nucleotides: 3. The germline gives CDR1 SQVTM, CDR2 ANQGSEA. The chain's CDR3 is CSVAGGGQPQHF. CDR3 in DNA: TGCAGCGTTGCAGGGGGCGGCCAGCCCCAGCATTTT.

The chain has TRBV28 and TRBJ1-1; unclear D gene. V gave up 5 bases and J gave up 1 base, with 11 bases separating them. Germline assignment: CDR1 MDHEN and CDR2 SYDVKM. This CDR3 contains 14 residues. The CDR3 bases are TGTGCCAGCAGTCTCCCGATCCCGAACACTGAAGCTTTCTTT. Translating gives CASSLPIPNTEAFF.

The chain uses TRBV25-1 and TRBJ2-5, with D unresolved. CDR1 MGHDK and CDR2 SYGVNS come from the germline V gene. The CDR3 runs to 14 residues. V lost 1 base and J 1 base, leaving 7 bases between the germline ends. Here the CDR3 reads CASSESGSQETQYF. CDR3 coding DNA: TGTGCCAGCAGTGAATCAGGCAGCCAAGAGACCCAGTACTTC.

The CDR3 is CASSPQPTGEAFF. In nucleotides, the CDR3 is TGTGCCAGCAGCCCTCAGCCGACAGGTGAAGCTTTCTTT. The rearrangement uses TRBV14 and TRBJ1-1; D might be TRBD1 (6 bases). V lost 4 bases and J lost 7, with 13 bases in between. This CDR3 has 13 amino acids. The germline CDR1 and CDR2 sequences are SGHDN and FVKESK.

The DNA for the CDR3 is TGTGCCTGGAGTGTAGGAGTAGGAATAGCTGGCTACACCTTC. It codes for CAWSVGVGIAGYTF. The chain has TRBV30 and TRBJ1-2; no firm D call. CDR1 GTSNPN and CDR2 SVGIG come from the germline V gene (reference sequence). The CDR3 extends over 14 amino acids. V was shortened by 0 bases and J by 7 bases, with 15 bases between the two germline ends.

CDR3 region: CASSFHMDEQFF. For the CDR3, the DNA is TGTGCCAGCAGTTTCCACATGGATGAGCAGTTCTTC. V gene TRBV6-6 combines with J gene TRBJ2-1; D is undetermined. The length of the CDR3 is 12 residues. Germline V gene lookup returns CDR1 MNHNY and CDR2 SVGAGI (reference sequence). Trimming took off 4 bases at V and 8 bases at J, with 9 bases between the two ends.

The V call is TRBV11-2, the J call TRBJ2-1, with D possibly being TRBD2 (5 bases). Per the germline V gene, CDR1 is SGHAT and CDR2 is FQNNGV. Trimming took off 5 bases at V and 7 bases at J, with 12 bases between the two ends. The CDR3 runs 13 residues. The CDR3 DNA follows: TGTGCCAGCAGCCCCGGACTCGTAAATGAGCAGTTCTTC. Its translation is CASSPGLVNEQFF.

This clone was observed a handful of times. CDR3 protein: CASSQDKTGGDDYGYTF. CDR3 bases: TGCGCCAGCAGCCAGGACAAGACAGGGGGCGACGACTATGGCTACACCTTC. V and J are TRBV4-3 and TRBJ1-2, with TRBD1 matching 10 bases. The J segment lost 3 bases and the V segment lost 3 bases, leaving 10 bases of the junction unmatched. From germline, CDR1 is LGHNA and CDR2 YSLEER. This CDR3 contains 17 residues.

This clone has only one observation. V usage is TRBV7-9 and J usage is TRBJ2-7, with D perhaps matching TRBD1 (6 bases). Germline V gene sequence: CDR1 SEHNR, CDR2 FQNEAQ (reference sequence). Deletions cut 4 bases from V and 2 bases from J, with 12 bases between. The CDR3 is 14 amino acids. CDR3 coding DNA: TGTGCCAGCAGCTCCTCAGACAGGACCTACGAGCAGTACTTC. Translating it yields CASSSSDRTYEQYF.

V usage is TRBV10-3 and J usage is TRBJ2-3, with D uncertain. From germline, CDR1 is ENHRY and CDR2 SYGVKD. V gave up 6 bases and J gave up 6 bases, with 7 bases separating them. The CDR3 totals 11 residues. The CDR3 region is CAISPGDTQYF. The CDR3 DNA reads TGTGCCATCAGCCCCGGGGATACGCAGTATTTT.

CDR3 DNA: TGTGCCAGCAACCCTGGGGGCTCCTACGAGCAGTACTTC. It yields the protein CASNPGGSYEQYF. The chain carries TRBV28 and TRBJ2-7; D may match TRBD1 or TRBD2 (5 bases each). Trimming took off 7 bases at V and 0 bases at J, with 10 bases between the two ends. The germline V gene encodes CDR1 MDHEN and CDR2 SYDVKM. CDR3 size: 13 residues.